The entry below gives a single T cell receptor beta chain sequence along with its context. Its target is not known. Every participating donor contributed approximately 9.5 milliliters of peripheral blood through a draw. The data stem from a study of blood T cells in healthy people across ages. The CDR3 extends over 14 amino acids. Trimming pared 3 bases from V and 5 bases from J, leaving 14 bases between. In germline, CDR1 is SGHRS, CDR2 YFSETQ. The use of a sample-barcoded 5' primer and a J-beta primer mix characterized a second PCR of roughly 7 to 11 cycles. Through a template-switch adaptor with 12 random nucleotides, each cDNA molecule received a tag. TCRdb itself ran the 5' RACE reads through MiXCR, one entry per CDR3 protein. The sample holds roughly 2 million distinct CDR3 sequences, about 50% seen once. Study-level points and caveats: Calculation of diversity from one million T cells yielded estimates considered to be underestimates.

The source of this sequence is a woman in her forties in good health. The chain combines TRBV5-1 with TRBJ2-5; D perhaps matches TRBD1 (6 bases). The sequenced material came from blood. CDR3 residues: CASSYTTGAETQYF. The CDR3 bases are TGCGCCAGCAGCTACACGACAGGCGCCGAGACCCAGTACTTC.